The 13 T cell receptor beta chains reported below all come from one sample, sequenced in a study of T-cell reconstitution after alpha-beta-depleted transplantation in children. TCRbeta library construction was performed incorporating unique molecular identifiers. TCRdb passed the PCR reads through MiXCR, listing each CDR3 protein once. The sample lists about 610,000 distinct CDR3 sequences, over 9.5% occurring once. Sample: PBMCs from the stem cell graft donor, taken from the stem cell graft. These receptors all stem from a human donor who donated a stem cell graft to a child with acute myeloid leukemia.

CDR3 in DNA: TGTGCCAGCACCCCAGGCCCCCAGCTGAGCACAGATACGCAGTATTTT. This translates into CASTPGPQLSTDTQYF. V and J are TRBV12-3 or TRBV12-4 and TRBJ2-3; D call uncertain. V lost 7 bases to trimming and J lost 0 bases, with 17 bases between them. This CDR3 contains 16 residues.

The chain employs TRBV7-2 and TRBJ2-1; D assignment may be TRBD1 or TRBD2 (5 bases each). The CDR3 is made up of 21 amino acids. The V gene lost 5 bases and the J gene lost 3 bases, with 32 bases spanning the gap. Germline lookup yields CDR1 SGHTA and CDR2 FQGNSA. CDR3 region: CASSPPPDSSRGLGYYNEQFF. Here the CDR3 DNA reads TGTGCCAGCAGCCCCCCGCCCGACTCCTCCCGGGGCCTAGGGTACTACAATGAGCAGTTCTTC.

V and J are TRBV2 and TRBJ2-7, with D unclear. Trimming removed 7 bases at V and 0 bases at J, with 7 bases between. Looked up from germline, CDR1 is SNHLY and CDR2 is FYNNEI. This CDR3 is 12 amino acids long. The CDR3 sequence: CASTQSSYEQYF. DNA of the CDR3: TGTGCCAGCACTCAGAGCTCCTACGAGCAGTACTTC.

The rearrangement links TRBV29-1 to TRBJ1-2, with D possibly being TRBD1 (6 bases). V was pared by 5 bases and J by 4 bases, with 20 bases between. Germline-derived CDR1 and CDR2 are SQVTM and ANQGSEA. This CDR3 has 15 residues. The CDR3 reads CSVNGGGGAFYGYTF. The DNA for the CDR3 is TGCAGCGTTAATGGGGGAGGGGGGGCCTTCTATGGCTACACCTTC.

The chain uses TRBV6-6 and TRBJ2-7; D remains unclear. Germline assignment: CDR1 MNHNY and CDR2 SVGAGI (reference sequence). V was clipped by 6 bases and J by 4 bases, with 13 bases between them. CDR3 length: 13 amino acids. The CDR3 bases are TGTGCCAGCAGCCGAATTGTGGGGTACGAGCAGTACTTC. Its translation: CASSRIVGYEQYF.

This clonotype was recorded at least ten times. The chain has TRBV29-1 and TRBJ2-7, with D tentatively TRBD2 (6 bases). Germline CDR1 and CDR2: SQVTM and ANQGSEA. CDR3 length equals 13 residues. V shed 5 bases and J shed 2 bases, with 13 bases lying between them. CDR3 region: CSVLRGGTYEQYF. CDR3 coding DNA: TGCAGCGTTCTTCGTGGCGGGACCTACGAGCAGTACTTC.

This clonotype was detected only a few times. This chain connects TRBV18 to TRBJ2-1; no clear D gene. The CDR3 length is 13 residues. Germline V gene sequence: CDR1 KGHSH, CDR2 LQKENI. V lost 1 base and J lost 6, with 7 bases in between. CDR3 sequence: CASSPLLPNEQFF. CDR3 in DNA: TGTGCCAGCTCACCACTACTACCCAATGAGCAGTTCTTC.

This clonotype has a count of ten or more. The V and J genes are TRBV5-1 and TRBJ2-1, with D maybe TRBD2 (6 bases). The CDR3 is made up of 14 amino acids. Trimming removed 5 bases at V and 2 bases at J, with 11 bases between. Germline-derived CDR1 and CDR2 are SGHRS and YFSETQ. The CDR3: CASRAGETYNEQFF. Written as DNA, the CDR3 is TGCGCCAGCAGAGCGGGTGAGACCTACAATGAGCAGTTCTTC.

The CDR3 loop reads CASSSRPGSNEKLFF. CDR3 nucleotide sequence: TGTGCCAGCAGTTCCAGACCTGGGTCGAATGAAAAACTGTTTTTT. The chain couples TRBV28 to TRBJ1-4; D ambiguous. This CDR3 is built from 15 residues. Germline CDR1 is MDHEN and CDR2 is SYDVKM. Trimming stripped 4 bases from V and 5 bases from J, with 14 bases between.

The V call is TRBV6-2 or TRBV6-3, the J call TRBJ2-3, with D possibly being TRBD1 (5 bases). V lost 2 bases, J lost 2 bases, and 14 bases lay in between. CDR1 is MNHEY, CDR2 SVGEGT, per germline. The CDR3 contains 16 residues. The CDR3, as DNA: TGTGCCAGCAGTTACGGGGCTGTGGGCCTCACAGATACGCAGTATTTT. Amino acids: CASSYGAVGLTDTQYF.

This chain links TRBV7-2 with TRBJ2-5; 8 nucleotides agree with TRBD2. The CDR3 extends over 13 amino acids. Trimming removed 6 bases from V and 3 bases from J; junction bases left unmatched: 3. The germline V gene has CDR1 SGHTA and CDR2 FQGNSA. This chain's CDR3 is CASRFSGEETQYF. The CDR3 region has the DNA TGTGCCAGCAGGTTTAGCGGGGAAGAGACCCAGTACTTC.

The V gene is TRBV20-1, the J gene TRBJ2-1, with 11 bases fitting TRBD2. V lost 3 bases to trimming and J lost 4 bases; unmatched junction nucleotides: 11. Germline V gene sequence: CDR1 DFQATT, CDR2 SNEGSKA (reference sequence). The CDR3 loop spans 17 amino acids. The CDR3 sequence is CSARALAGGPLYNEQFF. The CDR3, as DNA: TGCAGTGCTAGGGCCTTAGCGGGAGGGCCCCTATACAATGAGCAGTTCTTC.

In this sample, this clonotype turned up a few times. The chain combines TRBV7-3 with TRBJ2-2; no clear D. The CDR3 is 14 amino acids. Germline V gene data show CDR1 as SGHTA and CDR2 as FQGTGA. Trimming took off 3 bases at V and 4 bases at J, with 9 bases between the two ends. CDR3 bases: TGTGCCAGCAGCTTTTCAAGAATCACCGGGGAGCTGTTTTTT. It yields the protein CASSFSRITGELFF. Full variable domain (missing parts from reference TRBV7-3 and TRBJ2-2): GAGVSQTPSNKVTEKGKYVELRCDPISGHTALYWYRQSLGQGPEFLIYFQGTGAADDSGLPNDRFFAVRPEGSVSTLKIQRTERGDSAVYLCASSFSRITGELFFGEGSRLTVL.